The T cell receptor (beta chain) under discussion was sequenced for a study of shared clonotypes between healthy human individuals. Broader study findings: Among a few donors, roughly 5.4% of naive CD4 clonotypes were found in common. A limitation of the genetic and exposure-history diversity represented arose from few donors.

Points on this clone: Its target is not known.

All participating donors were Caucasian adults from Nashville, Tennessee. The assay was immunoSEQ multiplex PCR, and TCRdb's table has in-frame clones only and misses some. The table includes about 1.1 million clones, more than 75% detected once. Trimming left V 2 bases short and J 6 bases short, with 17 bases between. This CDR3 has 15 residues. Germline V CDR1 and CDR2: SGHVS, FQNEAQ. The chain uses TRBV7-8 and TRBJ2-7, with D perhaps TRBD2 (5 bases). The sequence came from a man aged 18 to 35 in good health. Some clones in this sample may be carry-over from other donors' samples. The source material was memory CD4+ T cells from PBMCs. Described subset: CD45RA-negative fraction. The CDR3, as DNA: TGTGCCAGCAGCTTAAATGTAGCCATTGGGAGCGAGCAGTACTTC. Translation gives CASSLNVAIGSEQYF.